This T cell receptor (beta chain) was sequenced during a study of metastatic and nonmetastatic thyroid tumors. Per the original data handling: A distant-metastasis classifier for papillary thyroid cancer was built using CDR3 differences across clinicopathological groups. Using MiXCR, TCRdb re-called clones from the PCR reads. The V and J calls shown here were made by TCRdb, not taken from the authors' results. The profile covers about 6,100 clones, with about 30% appearing a single time and 35% to 40% taken by the ten largest. Among the patients, none had received any treatment before thyroid surgery. This CDR3 contains 14 residues. Per germline, CDR1 SGHRS and CDR2 YFSETQ. The V gene lost 6 bases and the J gene lost 1 base, with 12 bases spanning the gap.

This receptor was identified in a male donor with papillary thyroid cancer or a benign thyroid nodule (not recorded which). Some clones in this sample may be carry-over from other donors' samples. This chain connects TRBV5-1 to TRBJ2-3; the D is unclear. Sequenced sample: adjacent normal tissue. The chain's CDR3 is CASTRGQGTDTQYF. CDR3 DNA: TGCGCCAGCACCCGTGGGCAGGGCACAGATACGCAGTATTTT. The full variable domain, completed using reference TRBV5-1 and TRBJ2-3, is KAGVTQTPRYLIKTRGQQVTLSCSPISGHRSVSWYQQTPGQGLQFLFEYFSETQRNKGNFPGRFSGRQFSNSRSEMNVSTLELGDSALYLCASTRGQGTDTQYFGPGTRLTVL.